A single sample is the source of the 13 T cell receptor beta chains below, sequenced in a study of blood T cell repertoires in COVID-19. Profiled with immunoSEQ multiplex PCR; TCRdb holds only in-frame clones, not every one. The sample shows more than 250,000 clones, 80% to 90% of them seen only once. Sequencing input: PBMCs or T cells enriched from blood (not recorded which). The receptor set was obtained from a woman aged 30 to 39 who had recovered from COVID-19.

In its sample, this clone was seen once. J is TRBJ2-5 and V is TRBV6-2 or TRBV6-3; possible D gene TRBD2, 7 bases. V was pared by 0 bases and J by 1 base, with 15 bases between. The CDR3 totals 17 residues. In germline, CDR1 is MNHEY, CDR2 SVGEGT. DNA of the CDR3: TGTGCCAGCAGTTACTCGACGGGGGGCCACTTCCAAGAGACCCAGTACTTC. Amino acids: CASSYSTGGHFQETQYF.

This clone has a single count. The V and J genes are TRBV7-8 and TRBJ2-1; TRBD1 agrees at 11 bases. The CDR3 consists of 13 residues. Germline values: CDR1 SGHVS, CDR2 FQNEAQ. V trimming: 10 bases; J trimming: 9 bases; junction bases outside the gene matches: 8. CDR3 protein: CATQDRGHGEQFF. DNA for the CDR3: TGTGCCACCCAGGACAGGGGGCACGGTGAGCAGTTCTTC.

The chain joins TRBV13 to TRBJ1-1, with 12 bases identical to TRBD1. Germline CDR1 PRHDT, CDR2 FYEKMQ (reference sequence). The CDR3 sequence is 19 residues long. With 1 base clipped from V and 0 bases from J, the junction kept 9 bases outside the gene matches. DNA for the CDR3: TGTGCCAGCAGCTTAGAGGGACAGGGGGCCATTCTGATGAACACTGAAGCTTTCTTT. It specifies CASSLEGQGAILMNTEAFF.

This clone was recorded a few times. V is TRBV7-2 and J is TRBJ2-6; TRBD1 agrees at 9 bases. The J segment lost 3 bases and the V segment lost 1 base, leaving 7 bases of the junction unmatched. Germline CDR1 reads SGHTA; CDR2 reads FQGNSA. The length of the CDR3 is 18 residues. The CDR3 is CASSLGEQGAGGANVLTF. The CDR3 DNA follows: TGTGCCAGCAGCTTAGGAGAACAGGGGGCAGGTGGGGCCAACGTCCTGACTTTC. The full variable domain, rest sourced from reference TRBV7-2 and TRBJ2-6, is GAGVSQSPSNKVTEKGKDVELRCDPISGHTALYWYRQSLGQGLEFLIYFQGNSAPDKSGLPSDRFSAERTGGSVSTLTIQRTQQEDSAVYLCASSLGEQGAGGANVLTFGAGSRLTVL.

This clone was seen a single time. One junction end disagrees with the germline gene, perhaps due to a read error. The chain is built from TRBV16 and TRBJ1-2, with D tentatively TRBD1 (6 bases). CDR3 size: 14 residues. Per the germline V gene, CDR1 is KGHSY and CDR2 is FQNENV. The chain's CDR3 is CASGQGPANYGYTF. CDR3 sequence (DNA): TGTGCCAGCGGCCAGGGGCCAGCTAACTATGGCTACACCTTC.

This clone was recorded only once. This rearrangement joins TRBV19 to TRBJ2-2, with 8 bases that match TRBD1. The CDR3 is made up of 16 amino acids. The germline V gene has CDR1 LNHDA and CDR2 SQIVND (reference sequence). The V gene end was trimmed by 8 bases and the J gene end by 4 bases; junction bases not matched to a gene: 12. The CDR3 sequence is CASGEDRVVSTGELFF. CDR3 coding DNA: TGTGCCAGTGGGGAGGACAGGGTAGTATCCACCGGGGAGCTGTTTTTT.

The J gene is TRBJ1-1, the V gene TRBV5-4; 7 bases are shared with TRBD1. Germline loops: CDR1 SGHNT, CDR2 YYREEE (reference sequence). The CDR3 contains 15 residues. J gave up 0 bases and V 6 bases, and 8 bases lay outside the gene matches. The chain's CDR3 is CASKGAVGMNTEAFF. The CDR3, as DNA: TGTGCCAGCAAGGGGGCGGTTGGGATGAACACTGAAGCTTTCTTT. The entire variable domain, with the rest obtained from reference TRBV5-4 and TRBJ1-1, is as follows: ETGVTQSPTHLIKTRGQQVTLRCSSQSGHNTVSWYQQALGQGPQFIFQYYREEENGRGNFPPRFSGLQFPNYSSELNVNALELDDSALYLCASKGAVGMNTEAFFGQGTRLTVV.

This chain links TRBV11-2 with TRBJ2-1; 11 bases line up with TRBD2. Losses at the gene ends were 4 bases for V and 4 bases for J; bases not matched to a gene: 6. Germline-derived CDR1 and CDR2 are SGHAT and FQNNGV. This CDR3 spans 16 amino acids. The CDR3 spells CASSSRLAGRYNEQFF. The CDR3 nucleotides read TGTGCCAGCAGCTCCAGACTAGCGGGGCGTTACAATGAGCAGTTCTTC.

The table lists this clone with a count of one. This chain uses TRBV7-2 with TRBJ1-2; 8 bases match TRBD1. Germline V gene lookup returns CDR1 SGHTA and CDR2 FQGNSA. The CDR3 length is 15 residues. V dropped 4 bases and J dropped 8; count of bases not matched to a gene: 12. CDR3 sequence reads: CASSSPDRVQVGYTF. As DNA, the CDR3 is TGTGCCAGCAGCTCGCCGGACAGGGTGCAAGTCGGCTACACCTTC.

The chain is built from TRBV28 and TRBJ1-6, with D unresolved. The germline CDR1 and CDR2 sequences are MDHEN and SYDVKM. This CDR3 spans 12 amino acids. Trimming removed 10 bases from V and 7 bases from J, with 11 bases in between. CDR3: CATRRENSPLHF. CDR3 sequence (DNA): TGTGCCACCCGTAGGGAGAATTCACCCCTCCACTTT.

In its sample, this clone was seen a few times. V usage is TRBV5-1 and J usage is TRBJ1-1, with TRBD1 identical over 8 bases. Germline loops: CDR1 SGHRS, CDR2 YFSETQ. V was clipped by 2 bases and J by 0 bases; unmatched bases: 6. CDR3 length: 16 amino acids. For the CDR3, the DNA is TGCGCCAGCAGCTTATCGACAGGGGCCATGAACACTGAAGCTTTCTTT. Its protein is CASSLSTGAMNTEAFF.

The chain carries TRBV9 and TRBJ2-1; 10 bases fit TRBD2. After removal of 3 bases from V and 8 bases from J, the junction contained 8 bases not matched to a gene. Germline V lookup: CDR1 SGDLS, CDR2 YYNGEE. This CDR3 is 15 amino acids long. In DNA form, the CDR3 reads TGTGCCAGCAGCGATTTAGCGGGGGGCGGGTATGAGCAGTTCTTC. Its protein is CASSDLAGGGYEQFF.

The chain joins TRBV19 to TRBJ2-3; the match to TRBD1 covers 7 bases. The CDR3 is 16 residues long. Losses at the gene ends were 5 bases for V and 0 bases for J; bases not matched to a gene: 8. Germline values: CDR1 LNHDA, CDR2 SQIVND (reference sequence). The CDR3 DNA is TGTGCCAGTAGTCCCCGGACAGGCGCTAGCACAGATACGCAGTATTTT. Protein: CASSPRTGASTDTQYF.